What follows describes a single T cell receptor beta chain. Per the original data handling: Amplifying reference gene primers gave estimates of nucleated cell counts. Clones were sequenced by immunoSEQ multiplex PCR, and TCRdb holds only the in-frame ones, with some missing. That table gives V, J and clone size, and the DNA gave D and trimming. The sample carries approximately 100,000 clones, approximately 80% recorded once. This record comes from a study of blood T cell repertoires in COVID-19. The overall study: Spain, Italy and the United States supplied samples that represented acute and convalescent COVID-19. Sample material is recorded as cDNA or gDNA derived from T cells, B-cell-depleted T cells, or PBMCs.

CDR3 size: 16 residues. V usage is TRBV21-1 and J usage is TRBJ2-7; the table assigns TRBD1, which was not confirmed against the DNA. TRBV21-1 is designated a pseudogene. This sequence originates from a woman aged 60-75 years with acute or convalescent COVID-19. Sequencing was carried out using peripheral blood. DNA of the CDR3: TGTGCCAGCAGCCCAGGGGAACAGACATACTCCTACGAGCAGTACTTC. Protein: CASSPGEQTYSYEQYF.